Listed here is a single T cell receptor (beta chain). This CDR3 has 16 residues. Germline CDR1 is SGHNT and CDR2 is YYREEE (reference sequence). Trimming pared 0 bases from V and 2 bases from J, leaving 9 bases between. Source study methods: How many nucleated cells were present was estimated from reference gene primer amplification. TCRdb's table, derived via immunoSEQ multiplex PCR, lists solely in-frame clones and lacks some. V, J and clone size are taken as reported in that table, and D and trimming were inferred from the DNA itself. The data hold about 440,000 clones, with 70% to 90% observed a single time. These data originate in a study of blood T cell repertoires in COVID-19. Study as a whole: From the United States, Italy and Spain came samples of acute and convalescent COVID-19. PBMCs, B-cell-depleted T cells, or T cells provided the cDNA or gDNA that made up the material.

Enrolled during active infection, Seattle patients were then followed longitudinally. Sample: peripheral blood. This TCR derives from a woman aged 50 to 60 with COVID-19, enrolled during active disease. The chain couples TRBV5-4 to TRBJ2-6; no firm D call. The CDR3 DNA is TGTGCCAGCAGCTTGGCCCCTAGGACTGGGGCCAACGTCCTGACTTTC. As protein: CASSLAPRTGANVLTF.